The clone carrying this T cell receptor beta chain has a handful of counts. Its cognate antigen is unknown. Since all of the isolated RNA was reverse transcribed, expressed TCRB transcripts were what got sequenced. The repertoire was sequenced with immunoSEQ multiplex PCR; TCRdb's copy has only in-frame clones and lacks some. The data contain 95,000 to 150,000 clones, around 15% of them seen just once; the ten biggest clones take up over 2%. These data are taken from a study of beta chain features in type 1 diabetes. Findings and caveats of the study: Moderate yet significant TCRB CDR3 shortening was seen in Type 1 diabetes patients in all four CD4+ subsets.

The TCR comes from a young man with type 1 diabetes. Input material: central memory CD4+ T cells from blood.

CDR3 protein: CASSQDATSYEQYF. The CDR3 coding sequence is TGTGCCAGCAGCCAAGATGCGACATCCTACGAGCAGTACTTC. This chain uses TRBV4-2 with TRBJ2-7, with D hard to call. The CDR3 is 14 amino acids. Trimming removed 0 bases from V and 1 base from J, with 7 bases in between. Germline loops: CDR1 LGHNA, CDR2 YNFKEQ.